The T cell receptor beta chain described here comes from a study of identical twins. V was cut by 4 bases and J by 0 bases, with 9 bases left in between. The length of the CDR3 is 15 residues. Each CDR3 protein gets one entry after TCRdb re-called the 5' RACE reads with MiXCR. The sample shows approximately 550,000 distinct CDR3 sequences, around 22% of them seen only once. This clonotype was counted at least ten times. This same sample was also taken into another study, of yellow fever vaccine responses in identical twins.

The V call is TRBV12-3 or TRBV12-4, the J call TRBJ2-2, with D hard to call. Sample: CD4+ T cells sorted from blood. The receptor was isolated from a young woman in good health. The CDR3 region is CASSSTPSNTGELFF. The CDR3 DNA reads TGTGCCAGCAGTTCCACACCCTCGAACACCGGGGAGCTGTTTTTT.